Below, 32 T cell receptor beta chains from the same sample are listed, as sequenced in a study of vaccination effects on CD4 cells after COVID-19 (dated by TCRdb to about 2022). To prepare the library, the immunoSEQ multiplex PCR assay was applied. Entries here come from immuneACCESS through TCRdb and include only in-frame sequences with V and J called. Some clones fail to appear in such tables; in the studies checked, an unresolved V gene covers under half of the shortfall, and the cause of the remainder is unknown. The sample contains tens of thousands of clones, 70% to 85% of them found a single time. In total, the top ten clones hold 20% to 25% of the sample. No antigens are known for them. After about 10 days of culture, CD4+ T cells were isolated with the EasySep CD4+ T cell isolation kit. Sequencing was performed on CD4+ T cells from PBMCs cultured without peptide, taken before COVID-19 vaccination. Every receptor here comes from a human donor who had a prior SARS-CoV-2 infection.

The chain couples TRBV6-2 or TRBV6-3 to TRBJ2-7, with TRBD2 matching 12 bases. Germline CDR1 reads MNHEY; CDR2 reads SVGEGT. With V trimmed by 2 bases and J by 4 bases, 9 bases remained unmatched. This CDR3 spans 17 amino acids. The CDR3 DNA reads TGTGCCAGCAGTTACGATAGAGGACTAGCGGGATCGTACGAGCAGTACTTC. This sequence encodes CASSYDRGLAGSYEQYF.

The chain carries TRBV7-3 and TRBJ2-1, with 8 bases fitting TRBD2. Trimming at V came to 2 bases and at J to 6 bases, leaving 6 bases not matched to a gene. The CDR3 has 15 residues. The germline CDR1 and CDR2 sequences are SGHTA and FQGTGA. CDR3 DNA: TGTGCCAGCAGCTTAGTTAGCGGGACCCCCAATGAGCAGTTCTTC. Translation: CASSLVSGTPNEQFF.

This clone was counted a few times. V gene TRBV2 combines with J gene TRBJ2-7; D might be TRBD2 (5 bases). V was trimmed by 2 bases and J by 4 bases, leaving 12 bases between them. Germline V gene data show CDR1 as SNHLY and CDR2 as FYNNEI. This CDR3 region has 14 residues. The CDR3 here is CASSESGRVYEQYF. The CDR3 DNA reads TGTGCCAGCAGTGAAAGCGGACGGGTGTACGAGCAGTACTTC.

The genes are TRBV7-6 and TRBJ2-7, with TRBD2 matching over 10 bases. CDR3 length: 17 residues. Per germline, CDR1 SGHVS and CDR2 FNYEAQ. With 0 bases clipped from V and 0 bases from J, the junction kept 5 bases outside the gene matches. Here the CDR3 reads CASSLARTSGDSYEQYF. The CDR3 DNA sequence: TGTGCCAGCAGCTTAGCCCGTACTAGCGGGGACTCCTACGAGCAGTACTTC. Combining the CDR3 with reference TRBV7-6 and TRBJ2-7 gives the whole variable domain GAGVSQSPRYKVTKRGQDVALRCDPISGHVSLYWYRQALGQGPEFLTYFNYEAQQDKSGLPNDRFSAERPEGSISTLTIQRTEQRDSAMYRCASSLARTSGDSYEQYFGPGTRLTVT.

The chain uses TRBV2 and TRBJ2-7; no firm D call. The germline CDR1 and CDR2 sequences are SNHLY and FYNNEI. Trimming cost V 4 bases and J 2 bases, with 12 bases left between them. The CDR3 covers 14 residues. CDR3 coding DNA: TGTGCCAGCAGTGTTGTCCGCTACCCCTACGAGCAGTACTTC. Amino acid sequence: CASSVVRYPYEQYF.

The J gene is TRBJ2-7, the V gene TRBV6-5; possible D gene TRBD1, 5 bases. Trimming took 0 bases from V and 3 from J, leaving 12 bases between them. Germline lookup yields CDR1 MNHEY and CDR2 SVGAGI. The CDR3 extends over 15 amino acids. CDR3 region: CASSYSSGLGYEQYF. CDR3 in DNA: TGTGCCAGCAGTTACTCGTCAGGGTTGGGCTACGAGCAGTACTTC.

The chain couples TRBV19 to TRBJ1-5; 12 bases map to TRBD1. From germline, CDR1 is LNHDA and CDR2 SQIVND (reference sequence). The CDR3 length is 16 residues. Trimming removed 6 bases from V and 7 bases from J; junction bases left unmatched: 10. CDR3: CASSGSGTGGRQPQHF. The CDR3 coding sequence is TGTGCCAGTAGCGGGTCGGGGACAGGGGGCCGACAGCCCCAGCATTTT.

The CDR3 reads CASSVDRVDTEAFF. CDR3 sequence (DNA): TGCGCCAGCAGCGTGGACAGGGTCGACACTGAAGCTTTCTTT. J is TRBJ1-1 and V is TRBV5-1, with TRBD1 matching 8 bases. This CDR3 has 14 residues. V lost 4 bases, J lost 3 bases, and 5 bases stayed unmatched. In germline, CDR1 is SGHRS, CDR2 YFSETQ.

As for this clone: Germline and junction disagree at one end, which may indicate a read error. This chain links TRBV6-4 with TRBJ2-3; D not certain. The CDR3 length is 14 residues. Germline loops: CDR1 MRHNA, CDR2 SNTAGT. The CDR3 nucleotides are TGTGCCAGCAGCCCACGCCCGCACACAAATACGCAGTATTTT. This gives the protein CASSPRPHTNTQYF.

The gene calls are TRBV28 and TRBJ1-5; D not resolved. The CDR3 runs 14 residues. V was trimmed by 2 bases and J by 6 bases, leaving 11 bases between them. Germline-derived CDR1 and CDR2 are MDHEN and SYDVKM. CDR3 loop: CASSLGRMLQPQHF. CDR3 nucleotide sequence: TGTGCCAGCAGTTTAGGGCGGATGCTTCAGCCCCAGCATTTT.

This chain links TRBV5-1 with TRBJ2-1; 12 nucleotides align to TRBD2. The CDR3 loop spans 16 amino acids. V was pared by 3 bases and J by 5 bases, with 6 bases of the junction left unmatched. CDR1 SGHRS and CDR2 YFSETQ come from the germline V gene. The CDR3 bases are TGCGCCAGCAGCTCGGGACTAGCGGGTGCCCACAATGAGCAGTTCTTC. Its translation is CASSSGLAGAHNEQFF.

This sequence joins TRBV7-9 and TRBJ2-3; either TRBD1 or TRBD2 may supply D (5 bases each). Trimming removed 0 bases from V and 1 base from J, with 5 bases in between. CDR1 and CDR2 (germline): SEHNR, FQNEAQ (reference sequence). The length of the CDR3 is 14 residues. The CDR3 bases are TGTGCCAGCAGCTTAGCGGGGGGCACAGATACGCAGTATTTT. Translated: CASSLAGGTDTQYF. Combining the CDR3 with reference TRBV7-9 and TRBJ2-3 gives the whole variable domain DTGVSQNPRHKITKRGQNVTFRCDPISEHNRLYWYRQTLGQGPEFLTYFQNEAQLEKSRLLSDRFSAERPKGSFSTLEIQRTEQGDSAMYLCASSLAGGTDTQYFGPGTRLTVL.

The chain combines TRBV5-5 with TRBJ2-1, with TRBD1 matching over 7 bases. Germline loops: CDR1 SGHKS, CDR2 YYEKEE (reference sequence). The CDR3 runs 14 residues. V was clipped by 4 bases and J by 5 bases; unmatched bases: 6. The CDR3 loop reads CASSQGQPNNEQFF. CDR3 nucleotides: TGTGCCAGCAGCCAGGGACAGCCTAACAATGAGCAGTTCTTC.

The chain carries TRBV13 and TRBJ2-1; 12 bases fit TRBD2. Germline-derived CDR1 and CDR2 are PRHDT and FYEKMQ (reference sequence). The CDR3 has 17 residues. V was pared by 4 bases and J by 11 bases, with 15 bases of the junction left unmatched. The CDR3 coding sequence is TGTGCCAGCAGCTCGTGGGGACTAGCGGGCAAGCTCTCCCAGCAGTTCTTC. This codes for CASSSWGLAGKLSQQFF.

The CDR3 sequence is CASRLRTNEKLFF. CDR3 coding DNA: TGCGCCAGCAGGTTACGGACTAATGAAAAACTGTTTTTT. The rearrangement uses TRBV5-1 and TRBJ1-4; D gene unclear. CDR3 size: 13 residues. Germline loops: CDR1 SGHRS, CDR2 YFSETQ. Trimming cost V 5 bases and J 2 bases, with 7 bases left between them.

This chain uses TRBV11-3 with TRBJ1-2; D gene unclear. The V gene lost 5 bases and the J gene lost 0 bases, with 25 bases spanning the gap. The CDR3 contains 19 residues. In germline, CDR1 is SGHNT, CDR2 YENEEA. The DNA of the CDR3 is TGTGCCAGCAGCCGACTTGAGCGCGTCCTGTCCTTTTCTAACTATGGCTACACCTTC. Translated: CASSRLERVLSFSNYGYTF. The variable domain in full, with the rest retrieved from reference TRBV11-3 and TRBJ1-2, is EAGVVQSPRYKIIEKKQPVAFWCNPISGHNTLYWYLQNLGQGPELLIRYENEEAVDDSQLPKDRFSAERLKGVDSTLKIQPAELGDSAVYLCASSRLERVLSFSNYGYTFGSGTRLTVV.

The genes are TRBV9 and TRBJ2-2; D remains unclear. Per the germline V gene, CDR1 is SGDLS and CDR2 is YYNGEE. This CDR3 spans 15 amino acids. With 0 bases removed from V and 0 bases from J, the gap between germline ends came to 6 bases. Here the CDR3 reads CASSVDSTNTGELFF. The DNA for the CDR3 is TGTGCCAGCAGCGTAGACTCAACGAACACCGGGGAGCTGTTTTTT.

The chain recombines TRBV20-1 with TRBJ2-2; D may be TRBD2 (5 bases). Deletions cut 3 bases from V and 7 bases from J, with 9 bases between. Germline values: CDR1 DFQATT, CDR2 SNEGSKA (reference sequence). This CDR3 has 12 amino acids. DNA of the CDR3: TGCAGTGCTAGTTCCGGGGACGGGGAGCTGTTTTTT. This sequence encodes CSASSGDGELFF.

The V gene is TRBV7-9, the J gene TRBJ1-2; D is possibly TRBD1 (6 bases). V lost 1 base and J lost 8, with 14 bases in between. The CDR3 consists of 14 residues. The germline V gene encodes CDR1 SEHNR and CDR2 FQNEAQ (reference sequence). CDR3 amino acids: CASSLEGTPSGYTF. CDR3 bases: TGTGCCAGCAGCTTAGAAGGGACACCAAGCGGCTACACCTTC.

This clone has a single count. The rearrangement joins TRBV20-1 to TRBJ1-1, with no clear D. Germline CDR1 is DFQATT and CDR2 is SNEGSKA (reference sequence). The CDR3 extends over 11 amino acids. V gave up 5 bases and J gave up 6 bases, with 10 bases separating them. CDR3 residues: CSAPSVPEAFF. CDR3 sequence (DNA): TGCAGTGCTCCCTCCGTCCCTGAAGCTTTCTTT.

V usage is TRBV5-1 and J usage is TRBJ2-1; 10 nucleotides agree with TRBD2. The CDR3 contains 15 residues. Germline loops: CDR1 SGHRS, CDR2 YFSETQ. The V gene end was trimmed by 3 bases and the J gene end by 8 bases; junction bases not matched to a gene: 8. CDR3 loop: CASSSAGGVWYEQFF. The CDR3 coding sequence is TGCGCCAGCAGCTCAGCGGGGGGGGTTTGGTATGAGCAGTTCTTC.

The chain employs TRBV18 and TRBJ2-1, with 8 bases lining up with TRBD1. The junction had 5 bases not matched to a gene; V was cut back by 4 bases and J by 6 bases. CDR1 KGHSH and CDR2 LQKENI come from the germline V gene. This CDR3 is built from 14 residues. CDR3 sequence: CASSQTGQGNEQFF. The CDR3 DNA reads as TGTGCCAGCTCACAAACCGGACAGGGCAATGAGCAGTTCTTC.

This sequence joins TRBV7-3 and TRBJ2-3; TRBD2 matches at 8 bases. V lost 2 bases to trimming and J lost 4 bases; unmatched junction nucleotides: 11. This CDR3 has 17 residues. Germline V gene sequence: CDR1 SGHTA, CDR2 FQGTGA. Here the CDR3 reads CASSLGITSGSADTQYF. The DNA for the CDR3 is TGTGCCAGCAGCTTAGGTATTACTAGCGGTAGTGCAGATACGCAGTATTTT.

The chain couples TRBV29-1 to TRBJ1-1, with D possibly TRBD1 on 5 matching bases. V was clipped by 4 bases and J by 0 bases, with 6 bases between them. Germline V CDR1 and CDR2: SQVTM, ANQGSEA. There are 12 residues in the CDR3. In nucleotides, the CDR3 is TGCAGCGTTGGGGGGATGAACACTGAAGCTTTCTTT. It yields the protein CSVGGMNTEAFF.

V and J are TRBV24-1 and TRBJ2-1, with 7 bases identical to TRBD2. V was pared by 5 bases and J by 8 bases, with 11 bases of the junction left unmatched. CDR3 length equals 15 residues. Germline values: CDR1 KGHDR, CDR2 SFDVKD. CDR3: CATSGAAGVIDEQFF. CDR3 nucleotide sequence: TGTGCCACCAGTGGAGCTGCGGGAGTGATCGATGAGCAGTTCTTC.

The CDR3 protein is CASSLTAGTGWADTQYF. CDR3 DNA: TGCGCCAGCAGCTTGACTGCCGGGACAGGGTGGGCAGATACGCAGTATTTT. The rearrangement uses TRBV5-1 and TRBJ2-3, with 9 bases identical to TRBD1. This CDR3 comprises 17 residues. V dropped 1 base and J dropped 4; count of bases not matched to a gene: 10. Germline assignment: CDR1 SGHRS and CDR2 YFSETQ.

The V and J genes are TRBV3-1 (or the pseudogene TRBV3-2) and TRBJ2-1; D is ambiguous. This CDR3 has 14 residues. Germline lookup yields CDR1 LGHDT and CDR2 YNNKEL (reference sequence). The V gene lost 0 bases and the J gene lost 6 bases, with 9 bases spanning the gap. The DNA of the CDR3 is TGTGCCAGCAGCCAAGATTGGCAAAGCAATGAGCAGTTCTTC. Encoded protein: CASSQDWQSNEQFF.

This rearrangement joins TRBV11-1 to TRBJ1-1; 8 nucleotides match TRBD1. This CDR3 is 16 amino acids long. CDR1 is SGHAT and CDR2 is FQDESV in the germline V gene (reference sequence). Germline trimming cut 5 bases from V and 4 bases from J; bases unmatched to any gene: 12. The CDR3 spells CASSGSGQAGLTEAFF. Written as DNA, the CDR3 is TGTGCCAGCAGCGGTTCGGGACAGGCAGGTCTCACTGAAGCTTTCTTT.

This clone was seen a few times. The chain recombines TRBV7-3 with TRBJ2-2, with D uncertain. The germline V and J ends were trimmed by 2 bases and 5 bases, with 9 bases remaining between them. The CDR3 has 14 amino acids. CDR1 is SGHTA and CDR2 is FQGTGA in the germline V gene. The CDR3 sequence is CASSLSFGTGELFF. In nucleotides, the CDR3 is TGTGCCAGCAGCTTATCGTTTGGTACCGGGGAGCTGTTTTTT. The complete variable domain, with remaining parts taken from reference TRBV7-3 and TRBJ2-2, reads GAGVSQTPSNKVTEKGKYVELRCDPISGHTALYWYRQSLGQGPEFLIYFQGTGAADDSGLPNDRFFAVRPEGSVSTLKIQRTERGDSAVYLCASSLSFGTGELFFGEGSRLTVL.

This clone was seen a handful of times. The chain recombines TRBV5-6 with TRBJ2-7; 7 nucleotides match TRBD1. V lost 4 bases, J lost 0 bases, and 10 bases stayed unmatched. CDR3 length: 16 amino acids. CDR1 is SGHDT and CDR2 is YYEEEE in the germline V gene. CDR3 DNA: TGTGCCAGCAGCGAGCCAGGGGGAACTCTCTCCTACGAGCAGTACTTC. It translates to CASSEPGGTLSYEQYF.

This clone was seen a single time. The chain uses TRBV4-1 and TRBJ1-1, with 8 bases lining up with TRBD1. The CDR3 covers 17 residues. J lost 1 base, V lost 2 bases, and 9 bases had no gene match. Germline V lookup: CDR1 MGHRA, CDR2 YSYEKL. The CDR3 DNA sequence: TGCGCCAGCAGCCAACTAGCTTTACAGGGGGGGAACACTGAAGCTTTCTTT. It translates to CASSQLALQGGNTEAFF.

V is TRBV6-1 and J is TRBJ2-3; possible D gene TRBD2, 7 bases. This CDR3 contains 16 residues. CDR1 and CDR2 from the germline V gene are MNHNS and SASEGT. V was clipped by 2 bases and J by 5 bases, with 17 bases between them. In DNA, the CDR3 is TGTGCCAGCAGTGAACTGGGTAGGGGGGGGCGAGATACGCAGTATTTT. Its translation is CASSELGRGGRDTQYF.